This entry lists 32 T cell receptor beta chains sequenced from one sample in a study of cytomegalovirus exposure and HLA in healthy donors (dated by TCRdb to the late 2010s). The library was made by the immunoSEQ multiplex PCR assay. For the multiplex PCR, a mixture combining 60 forward primers for TCR Vbeta segments and 13 reverse primers for TCR Jbeta segments was used. TCRdb re-hosts the immuneACCESS table, in-frame sequences only. Its copies lack some clones; in the studies checked, an unresolved V gene accounts for under half of them, and the cause for the rest is not known. This sample is represented by more than 150,000 clones; 79% of them were singletons. Of the sample, around 1.4% is held by the ten largest clones. The material sequenced was PBMCs. These receptors were taken from a girl aged 10-17 years in good health and CMV-seropositive.

The chain is built from TRBV4-3 and TRBJ2-3; D is unresolved. The CDR3 contains 13 residues. Trimming shortened V by 0 bases and J by 9 bases, and 10 bases separated the two germline ends. Per the germline V gene, CDR1 is LGHNA and CDR2 is YSLEER. The CDR3 nucleotides are TGCGCCAGCAGCCAAGATGAGGTTTGGACGCAGTATTTT. Its protein is CASSQDEVWTQYF.

The chain recombines TRBV6-1 with TRBJ1-1; TRBD1 matches 9 bases. The V segment lost 9 bases and the J segment 0 bases; nucleotides outside the gene matches: 2. The germline CDR1 and CDR2 sequences are MNHNS and SASEGT. The CDR3 loop spans 13 amino acids. CDR3 DNA sequence: TGTGCCAGTACAGGGGGCCTGAACACTGAAGCTTTCTTT. Translated: CASTGGLNTEAFF.

The V and J genes are TRBV2 and TRBJ2-4, with D unresolved. The CDR3 is 12 residues long. Germline V gene lookup returns CDR1 SNHLY and CDR2 FYNNEI. The germline V and J ends were trimmed by 9 bases and 1 base, with 7 bases remaining between them. CDR3 sequence (DNA): TGTGCCAGTGACACCGCCAAAAACATTCAGTACTTC. It translates to CASDTAKNIQYF. The full variable domain, in which reference TRBV2 and TRBJ2-4 provide the parts outside the CDR3, is EPEVTQTPSHQVTQMGQEVILRCVPISNHLYFYWYRQILGQKVEFLVSFYNNEISEKSEIFDDQFSVERPDGSNFTLKIRSTKLEDSAMYFCASDTAKNIQYFGAGTRLSVL.

This chain uses TRBV27 with TRBJ2-3, with D possibly matching TRBD1 (5 bases). Trimming removed 1 base at V and 1 base at J, with 9 bases between. Germline V gene lookup returns CDR1 MNHEY and CDR2 SMNVEV (reference sequence). The CDR3 has 15 residues. The CDR3 sequence: CASSLLGVGTDTQYF. CDR3 sequence (DNA): TGTGCCAGCAGTTTATTAGGGGTCGGCACAGATACGCAGTATTTT.

The chain has TRBV7-2 and TRBJ2-5; weak D call: TRBD2 (6 bases). The CDR3 extends over 13 amino acids. The V end was cut by 3 bases, the J end by 5 bases, with 10 bases between. The germline CDR1 and CDR2 sequences are SGHTA and FQGNSA. DNA of the CDR3: TGTGCCAGCAGCTTTATCGGGGGTGAGACCCAGTACTTC. It specifies CASSFIGGETQYF.

The chain joins TRBV2 to TRBJ2-7; TRBD2 agrees at 14 bases. There are 15 residues in the CDR3. V lost 6 bases to trimming and J lost 3 bases; unmatched junction nucleotides: 4. Germline V CDR1 and CDR2: SNHLY, FYNNEI. The CDR3 sequence: CASRKTSGGDYEQYF. CDR3 nucleotide sequence: TGTGCCAGCAGGAAGACTAGCGGGGGGGACTACGAGCAGTACTTC.

The rearrangement links TRBV7-9 to TRBJ1-6, with TRBD1 matching over 7 bases. The V and J ends lost 1 base and 7 bases, in that order; junction bases with no gene match: 4. The CDR3 covers 15 residues. The germline CDR1 and CDR2 sequences are SEHNR and FQNEAQ (reference sequence). The CDR3 region is CASSLERGRNSPLHF. In DNA form, the CDR3 reads TGTGCCAGCAGCTTAGAAAGGGGGCGAAATTCACCCCTCCACTTT.

The chain combines TRBV21-1 with TRBJ1-4; the table's D call of TRBD1 was not tested on the DNA. TRBV21-1 is assigned pseudogene status. This CDR3 comprises 17 residues. CDR3 sequence: CASTGQGNRGRNEKLFF. Here the CDR3 DNA reads TGTGCCAGCACGGGACAGGGTAACCGGGGGAGAAATGAAAAACTGTTTTTT.

The chain carries TRBV27 and TRBJ2-1, with 13 nucleotides matching TRBD2. Unmatched junction bases numbered 6, after V lost 5 bases and J lost 8 bases. Germline lookup yields CDR1 MNHEY and CDR2 SMNVEV (reference sequence). The CDR3 spans 15 residues. DNA of the CDR3: TGTGCCAGCAGTCCCCTACTAGCGGGGGGGCATGAGCAGTTCTTC. The encoded protein is CASSPLLAGGHEQFF.

This chain uses TRBV5-1 with TRBJ2-2; TRBD1 agrees at 8 bases. CDR3 length: 16 residues. Unmatched junction bases numbered 7, after V lost 2 bases and J lost 4 bases. Germline CDR1 SGHRS, CDR2 YFSETQ. The CDR3 DNA reads TGCGCCAGCAGCTTAGTCGGACAGGGAGGCACCGGGGAGCTGTTTTTT. Its protein is CASSLVGQGGTGELFF.

This rearrangement joins TRBV27 to TRBJ2-7; the D gene is possibly TRBD1 (6 bases). V lost 4 bases and J lost 3, with 13 bases in between. There are 14 residues in the CDR3. Germline lookup yields CDR1 MNHEY and CDR2 SMNVEV (reference sequence). In DNA, the CDR3 is TGTGCCAGCAGTTCCGGGACACCAGGCTACGAGCAGTACTTC. It specifies CASSSGTPGYEQYF.

The CDR3 DNA sequence: TGCGCCAGCAGCGATCGGGATGTTCAAAGCTCCTATAATTCACCCCTCCACTTT. It translates to CASSDRDVQSSYNSPLHF. The chain uses TRBV5-1 and TRBJ1-6; D is ambiguous. The CDR3 is 18 amino acids. V was trimmed by 4 bases and J by 0 bases, leaving 17 bases between them. Germline CDR1 reads SGHRS; CDR2 reads YFSETQ.

The genes are TRBV29-1 and TRBJ2-3, with TRBD2 matching 8 bases. The CDR3 is 15 residues long. Germline CDR1 SQVTM, CDR2 ANQGSEA. Trimming at V came to 0 bases and at J to 3 bases, leaving 5 bases not matched to a gene. The CDR3: CSVEETGGRTDTQYF. The CDR3 region has the DNA TGCAGCGTTGAAGAAACGGGGGGGCGAACAGATACGCAGTATTTT.

The chain joins TRBV5-1 to TRBJ2-7; TRBD2 might be the D (6 bases). Trimming cost V 7 bases and J 4 bases, with 9 bases left between them. This CDR3 has 11 residues. The germline V gene has CDR1 SGHRS and CDR2 YFSETQ. The CDR3 coding sequence is TGCGCCAGCGGGGACTTTTACGAGCAGTACTTC. Translation gives CASGDFYEQYF.

V is TRBV10-3 and J is TRBJ2-5; TRBD2 aligns across 7 bases. The V gene's germline CDR1 is ENHRY and CDR2 SYGVKD. This CDR3 spans 14 amino acids. The V segment lost 0 bases and the J segment 5 bases; nucleotides outside the gene matches: 3. The CDR3 is CAISESIAGETQYF. Here the CDR3 DNA reads TGTGCCATCAGTGAGTCGATAGCGGGTGAGACCCAGTACTTC.

J is TRBJ1-1 and V is TRBV6-5, with D possibly TRBD1 on 6 matching bases. The CDR3 totals 15 residues. V lost 6 bases and J 3 bases, leaving 17 bases between the germline ends. The germline V gene encodes CDR1 MNHEY and CDR2 SVGAGI. For the CDR3, the DNA is TGTGCCAGCAGAGGGGGGGGGAGCGGGGACACTGAAGCTTTCTTT. This sequence encodes CASRGGGSGDTEAFF.

This chain uses TRBV4-3 with TRBJ2-2; 11 bases align to TRBD2. The J segment lost 4 bases and the V segment lost 0 bases, leaving 7 bases of the junction unmatched. In germline, CDR1 is LGHNA, CDR2 YSLEER. The CDR3 has 18 amino acids. Here the CDR3 reads CASSQDASGGPATGELFF. DNA for the CDR3: TGCGCCAGCAGCCAAGATGCTAGCGGGGGGCCAGCCACCGGGGAGCTGTTTTTT.

V and J are TRBV10-3 and TRBJ2-2; no clear D. The CDR3 runs to 16 residues. V was trimmed by 0 bases and J by 0 bases, leaving 8 bases between them. From germline, CDR1 is ENHRY and CDR2 SYGVKD. In nucleotides, the CDR3 is TGTGCCATCAGTGAGTCCAGCGCTACGAACACCGGGGAGCTGTTTTTT. Amino acid sequence: CAISESSATNTGELFF.

The chain is built from TRBV4-1 and TRBJ2-7, with 7 bases that match TRBD2. Looked up from germline, CDR1 is MGHRA and CDR2 is YSYEKL. The CDR3 extends over 16 amino acids. The ends lost 2 bases at V and 6 bases at J; junction bases unmatched: 13. The chain's CDR3 is CASSQPWGGWGSEQYF. CDR3 bases: TGCGCCAGCAGCCAACCATGGGGGGGTTGGGGAAGCGAGCAGTACTTC.

The CDR3 sequence: CASGAGHLDTQYF. The CDR3 bases are TGCGCCAGCGGCGCAGGGCATCTGGATACGCAGTATTTT. V gene TRBV5-1 combines with J gene TRBJ2-3; D may be TRBD1 (5 bases). The CDR3 length is 13 residues. Germline-derived CDR1 and CDR2 are SGHRS and YFSETQ. With 7 bases removed from V and 6 bases from J, the gap between germline ends came to 15 bases.

The chain recombines TRBV10-2 with TRBJ2-7, with no clear D. Trimming shortened V by 3 bases and J by 4 bases, and 4 bases separated the two germline ends. Germline V gene lookup returns CDR1 WSHSY and CDR2 SAAADI. The CDR3 is 11 residues long. The CDR3 is CASSEQYEQYF. The CDR3 DNA follows: TGCGCCAGCAGTGAACAGTACGAGCAGTACTTC.

In its sample, this clone was seen once. The junction differs from germline at one of its ends, possibly a read error. J is TRBJ1-2 and V is TRBV19, with 7 bases matching TRBD1. The CDR3 has 11 amino acids. Germline assignment: CDR1 LNHDA and CDR2 SQIVND (reference sequence). CDR3 protein: CASSIGQDPHF. As DNA, the CDR3 is TGTGCCAGTAGTATTGGACAGGACCCTCACTTC.

The CDR3 bases are TGCGCCAGCAGCCCCAGATCCTCTGGAAACACCATATATTTT. It is translated as CASSPRSSGNTIYF. This chain links TRBV4-1 with TRBJ1-3, with D unclear. V was pared by 4 bases and J by 0 bases, with 7 bases between. Germline V lookup: CDR1 MGHRA, CDR2 YSYEKL. The CDR3 has 14 residues.

This clone was recorded a few times. The chain joins TRBV4-3 to TRBJ2-5; 7 bases align to TRBD2. J lost 2 bases, V lost 4 bases, and 7 bases had no gene match. Germline V lookup: CDR1 LGHNA, CDR2 YSLEER. The CDR3 consists of 15 residues. DNA of the CDR3: TGCGCCAGCAGCCGAGAACTAGCGCCACAAGAGACCCAGTACTTC. It translates to CASSRELAPQETQYF.

This chain connects TRBV6-1 to TRBJ2-3, with 8 bases identical to TRBD2. V shed 3 bases, J shed 1 base, and the junction held 3 bases outside the gene matches. Germline loops: CDR1 MNHNS, CDR2 SASEGT. This CDR3 region has 15 residues. CDR3 nucleotide sequence: TGTGCCAGCAGTGATAGCGGGATCCGCACAGATACGCAGTATTTT. Residues: CASSDSGIRTDTQYF.

The CDR3, as DNA: TGTGCCAGCAGTGGACGGGAGAAGAATGGCTACACCTTC. Protein: CASSGREKNGYTF. The chain combines TRBV6-5 with TRBJ1-2, with no clear D. Trimming took off 5 bases at V and 6 bases at J, with 13 bases between the two ends. The length of the CDR3 is 13 residues. CDR1 and CDR2 from the germline V gene are MNHEY and SVGAGI.

V gene TRBV27 combines with J gene TRBJ2-5, with 7 bases fitting TRBD1. Near its end, the DNA agrees better with TRBJ2-7, so the J call may be wrong. Germline loops: CDR1 MNHEY, CDR2 SMNVEV (reference sequence). There are 14 residues in the CDR3. In DNA form, the CDR3 reads TGTGCCAGCAGTTTAAGGGGACAGATCTACGAGCAGTACTTC. Translated, it gives CASSLRGQIYEQYF.

The J gene is TRBJ1-4, the V gene TRBV6-5; TRBD1 matches at 8 bases. The CDR3 sequence is 16 residues long. Germline V gene sequence: CDR1 MNHEY, CDR2 SVGAGI. V trimming: 4 bases; J trimming: 3 bases; junction bases outside the gene matches: 7. The CDR3 loop reads CASSSPNRGSNEKLFF. CDR3 nucleotides: TGTGCCAGCAGTTCACCTAACAGGGGGTCTAATGAAAAACTGTTTTTT.

V and J are TRBV5-1 and TRBJ1-1; tentative D call: TRBD1 (5 bases). Germline-derived CDR1 and CDR2 are SGHRS and YFSETQ. Deletions cut 0 bases from V and 10 bases from J, with 16 bases between. The CDR3 length is 14 residues. CDR3 sequence: CASSLAGGARGAFF. The CDR3 DNA follows: TGCGCCAGCAGCTTGGCCGGAGGGGCGAGGGGAGCTTTCTTT.

This rearrangement joins TRBV6-5 to TRBJ1-5; maybe TRBD1 (6 bases). CDR1 is MNHEY and CDR2 is SVGAGI in the germline V gene. Trimming left V 6 bases short and J 5 bases short, with 17 bases between. The CDR3 contains 15 residues. The CDR3 DNA reads TGTGCCAGCAGCCCCGTGGGGGGGCTAGATCAGCCCCAGCATTTT. This codes for CASSPVGGLDQPQHF.

The V and J genes are TRBV27 and TRBJ2-5; 8 nucleotides line up with TRBD2. V trimming: 5 bases; J trimming: 1 base; junction bases outside the gene matches: 9. The length of the CDR3 is 16 residues. Per the germline V gene, CDR1 is MNHEY and CDR2 is SMNVEV (reference sequence). The chain's CDR3 is CASSPITGGPQETQYF. CDR3 nucleotide sequence: TGTGCCAGCAGTCCCATTACGGGGGGGCCCCAAGAGACCCAGTACTTC.

This chain links TRBV6-5 with TRBJ1-2, with D possibly TRBD1 on 5 matching bases. The V end was cut by 5 bases, the J end by 4 bases, with 11 bases between. This CDR3 region has 13 residues. Germline CDR1 and CDR2: MNHEY and SVGAGI. CDR3 sequence: CASSRQGLYGYTF. For the CDR3, the DNA is TGTGCCAGCAGTCGGCAGGGCCTCTATGGCTACACCTTC.